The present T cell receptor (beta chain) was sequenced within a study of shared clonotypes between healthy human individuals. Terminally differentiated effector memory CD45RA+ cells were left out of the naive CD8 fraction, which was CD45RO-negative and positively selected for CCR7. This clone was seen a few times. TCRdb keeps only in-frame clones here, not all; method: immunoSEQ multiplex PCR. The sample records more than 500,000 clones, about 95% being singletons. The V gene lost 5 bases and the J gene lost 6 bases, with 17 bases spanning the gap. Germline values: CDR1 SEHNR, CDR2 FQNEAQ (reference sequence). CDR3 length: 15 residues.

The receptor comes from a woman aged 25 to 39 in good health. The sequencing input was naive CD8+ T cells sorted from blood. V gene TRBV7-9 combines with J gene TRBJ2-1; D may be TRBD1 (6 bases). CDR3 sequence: CASSMNREIINEQFF. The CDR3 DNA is TGTGCCAGCAGCATGAACAGGGAGATTATCAATGAGCAGTTCTTC.